This TCR beta chain was retrieved from a study of response to subunit inactivated influenza vaccine. TCRdb processed the RT-PCR reads anew with MiXCR; each CDR3 protein has one entry. Among roughly 570,000 distinct CDR3 sequences listed, 10% to 15% were seen once. The CDR3 sequence is 17 residues long. From germline, CDR1 is SGHDT and CDR2 YYEEEE. V was trimmed by 3 bases and J by 2 bases, leaving 19 bases between them. The chain recombines TRBV5-6 with TRBJ2-3; D not resolved. Sequencing used PBMCs from blood, obtained around seven weeks after vaccination. This clonotype was sampled from a man in his fifties or sixties who received an inactivated influenza vaccine. DNA for the CDR3: TGTGCCAGCAGCTCCCTTTGGCAGCGCGATTTCACAGATACGCAGTATTTT. Translated: CASSSLWQRDFTDTQYF.